This T cell receptor beta chain is from a study of cytomegalovirus exposure and HLA in healthy donors. Study-level results: Testing in vitro showed three CMV-associated chains specific for CMV antigens. After further analysis at a later stage, roughly 16,000 TCR beta sequences were associated with HLA alleles at 0.05 false discovery rate. Productive status was seen about 87% or about 30% of the time for most TCR beta V segments in an earlier analysis.

With 60 Vbeta and 13 Jbeta primers, the PCR was carried out. Methods used by the authors: Unique TCR beta chains numbered roughly 83 million in a later analysis, with roughly 10 million shared. The assay was immunoSEQ multiplex PCR, and TCRdb's table has in-frame clones only and misses some. V, J and clone size were drawn from that table, and D and trimming were deduced from the DNA. Seen here are some 150,000 clones, nearly 80% observed once, and the top ten hold roughly 4.7%. The J segment lost 0 bases and the V segment lost 3 bases, leaving 5 bases of the junction unmatched. Germline loops: CDR1 SGDLS, CDR2 YYNGEE. The CDR3 sequence is 17 residues long. Turning to this clone: Its target is not known.

The sequenced sample was PBMCs. The chain combines TRBV9 with TRBJ1-6, with 8 bases aligning to TRBD1. The origin of this receptor is a male donor in good health and CMV-seronegative. This CDR3 is CASSDGTGSSYNSPLHF. As DNA, the CDR3 is TGTGCCAGCAGCGACGGGACAGGAAGCTCCTATAATTCACCCCTCCACTTT.